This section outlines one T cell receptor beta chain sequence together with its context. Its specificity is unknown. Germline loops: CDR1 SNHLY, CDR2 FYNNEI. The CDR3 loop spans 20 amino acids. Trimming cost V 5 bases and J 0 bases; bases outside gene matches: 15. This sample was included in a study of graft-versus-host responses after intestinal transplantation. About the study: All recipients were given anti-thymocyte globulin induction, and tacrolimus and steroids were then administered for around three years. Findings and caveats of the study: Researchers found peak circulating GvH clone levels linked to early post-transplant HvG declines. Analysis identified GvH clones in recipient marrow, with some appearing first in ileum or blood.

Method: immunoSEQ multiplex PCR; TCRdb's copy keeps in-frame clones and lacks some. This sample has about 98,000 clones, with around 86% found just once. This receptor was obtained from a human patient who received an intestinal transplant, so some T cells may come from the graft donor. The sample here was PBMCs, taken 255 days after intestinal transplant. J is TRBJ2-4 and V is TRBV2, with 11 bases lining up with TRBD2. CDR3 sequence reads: CASSPRASGTSGSAKNIQYF. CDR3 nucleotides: TGTGCCAGCAGTCCTAGGGCCTCCGGGACTAGCGGTTCAGCCAAAAACATTCAGTACTTC.